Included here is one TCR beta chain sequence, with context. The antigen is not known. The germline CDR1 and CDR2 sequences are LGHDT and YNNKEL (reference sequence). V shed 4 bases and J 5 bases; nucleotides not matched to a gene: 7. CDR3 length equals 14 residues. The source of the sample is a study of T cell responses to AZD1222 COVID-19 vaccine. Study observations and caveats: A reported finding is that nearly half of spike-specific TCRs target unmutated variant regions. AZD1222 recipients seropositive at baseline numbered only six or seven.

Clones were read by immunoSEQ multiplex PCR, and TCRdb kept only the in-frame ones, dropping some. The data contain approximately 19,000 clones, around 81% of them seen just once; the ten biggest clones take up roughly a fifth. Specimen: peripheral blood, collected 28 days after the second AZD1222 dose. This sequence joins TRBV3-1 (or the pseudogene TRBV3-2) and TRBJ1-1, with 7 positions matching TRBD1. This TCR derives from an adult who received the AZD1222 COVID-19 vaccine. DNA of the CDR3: TGTGCCAGCAGCCTCGGACAGGCGGCGACTGAAGCTTTCTTT. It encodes CASSLGQAATEAFF.